The present entry profiles one T cell receptor (beta chain) with its context. The source of the sample is a study of response to subunit inactivated influenza vaccine. MiXCR, applied by TCRdb to the RT-PCR reads, yields one record per CDR3 protein. The sample records 600,000 to 850,000 distinct CDR3 sequences, around 15% being singletons. CDR1 and CDR2 (germline): SGHRS, YFSETQ. This CDR3 has 15 residues. V lost 1 base and J lost 6, with 16 bases in between. The rearrangement uses TRBV5-1 and TRBJ1-2; a weak D match, TRBD1 (6 bases). This sequence originates from a man aged 50 or older who received an inactivated influenza vaccine. Here the sequenced sample was PBMCs from blood, taken 14 days before vaccination. The CDR3, as DNA: TGCGCCAGCAGCTTGTTCCCAGGGGATGTGAATGGCTACACCTTC. As protein: CASSLFPGDVNGYTF.